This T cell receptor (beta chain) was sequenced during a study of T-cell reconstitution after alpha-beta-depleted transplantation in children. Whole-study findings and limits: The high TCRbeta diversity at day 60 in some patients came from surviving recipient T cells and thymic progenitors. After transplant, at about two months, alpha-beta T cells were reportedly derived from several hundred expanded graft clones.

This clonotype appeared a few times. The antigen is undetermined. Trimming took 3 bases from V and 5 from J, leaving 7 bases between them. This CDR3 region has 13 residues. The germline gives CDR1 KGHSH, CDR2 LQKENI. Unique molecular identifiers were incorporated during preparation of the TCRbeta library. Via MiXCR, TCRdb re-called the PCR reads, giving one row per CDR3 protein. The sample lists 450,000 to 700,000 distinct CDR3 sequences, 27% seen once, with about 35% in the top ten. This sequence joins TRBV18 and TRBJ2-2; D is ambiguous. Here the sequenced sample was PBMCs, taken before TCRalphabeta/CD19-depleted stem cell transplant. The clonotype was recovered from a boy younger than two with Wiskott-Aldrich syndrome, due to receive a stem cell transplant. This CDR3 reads CASSPLGTGELFF. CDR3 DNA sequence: TGTGCCAGCTCACCGCTCGGAACCGGGGAGCTGTTTTTT.